These T cell receptor beta chains were read from a single sample in a study of blood T cell repertoires in COVID-19. Assay used: immunoSEQ multiplex PCR; TCRdb lists only in-frame clones, some missing. The table includes 200,000 to 300,000 clones, around 80% detected once. The sample taken for sequencing was peripheral blood. The receptors stem from a man aged 40-49 years who had recovered from COVID-19. CDR3s include the opening cysteine and the closing phenylalanine or tryptophan.

j_gene | v_gene | CDR3aa
TRBJ2-7 | TRBV28 | CASSLSIALAGGTYEQYF
TRBJ1-5 | TRBV4-1 | CASSHYVSQGFQPQHF
TRBJ1-2 | TRBV30 | CAVQSGTVDLGLGYTF
TRBJ1-5 | TRBV5-8 | CASSLAAGTGGFNQPQHF
TRBJ1-4 | TRBV7-8 | CASSSRGGIATNEKLFF
TRBJ2-2 | TRBV5-1 | CASSLDYGELFF
TRBJ1-1 | TRBV9 | CASSVKGGAEAFF
TRBJ2-7 | TRBV29-1 | CSVALTRGTYEQYF
TRBJ2-3 | TRBV10-1 | CASSESADHTDTQYF
TRBJ2-5 | TRBV12-3/TRBV12-4 | CASRSGTKETQYF
TRBJ1-1 | TRBV30 | CAGTFGQTLYTEAFF
TRBJ2-7 | TRBV14 | CASSPWTGSYEQYF
TRBJ2-7 | TRBV10-3 | CAISPWGTDGYEQYF
TRBJ1-5 | TRBV7-8 | CASSLGGLGGQPQHF
TRBJ2-1 | TRBV29-1 | CSVALDVLDEQFF
TRBJ2-2 | TRBV7-2 | CASWSGPGELFF
TRBJ1-5 | TRBV7-8 | CASSYRDRGQSQPQHF
TRBJ2-1 | TRBV6-5 | CASSYSGQFYNEQFF
TRBJ1-1 | TRBV9 | CASSSPDRETEAFF
TRBJ2-3 | TRBV4-3 | CASSQRTSGRDTQYF
TRBJ1-2 | TRBV27 | CASGFRDREARGYTF
TRBJ1-1 | TRBV7-2 | CASSLLGHNTEAFF
TRBJ2-2 | TRBV21-1 | CASSKGQGQTGELFF
TRBJ1-1 | TRBV25-1 | CASSVPGDLNTEAFF
TRBJ1-1 | TRBV27 | CASSTGPRAAFF
TRBJ1-6 | TRBV9 | CASSVENRNSPLHF
TRBJ1-1 | TRBV10-3 | CAISDSRIAAFF
TRBJ2-5 | TRBV4-1 | CASSQGLAGVSGTQYF